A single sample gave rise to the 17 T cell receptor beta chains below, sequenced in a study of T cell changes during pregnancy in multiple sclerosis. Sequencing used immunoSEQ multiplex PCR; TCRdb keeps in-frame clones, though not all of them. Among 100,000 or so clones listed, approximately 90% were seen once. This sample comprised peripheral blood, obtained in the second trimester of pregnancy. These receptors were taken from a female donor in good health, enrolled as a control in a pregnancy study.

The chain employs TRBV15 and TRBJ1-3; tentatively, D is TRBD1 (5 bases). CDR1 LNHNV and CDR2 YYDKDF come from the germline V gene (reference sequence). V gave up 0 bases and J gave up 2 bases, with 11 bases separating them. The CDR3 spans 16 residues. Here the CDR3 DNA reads TGTGCCACCAGCAGAGATTGGCAAGGGGCTGGAAACACCATATATTTT. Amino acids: CATSRDWQGAGNTIYF.

For the CDR3, the DNA is TGTGCCAGCTCAGTTAGCGGCAGCTCCTACAATGAGCAGTTCTTC. Translation: CASSVSGSSYNEQFF. The V call is TRBV18, the J call TRBJ2-1; the D gene is possibly TRBD2 (6 bases). With 5 bases removed from V and 0 bases from J, the gap between germline ends came to 11 bases. This CDR3 has 15 amino acids. The germline V gene encodes CDR1 KGHSH and CDR2 LQKENI.

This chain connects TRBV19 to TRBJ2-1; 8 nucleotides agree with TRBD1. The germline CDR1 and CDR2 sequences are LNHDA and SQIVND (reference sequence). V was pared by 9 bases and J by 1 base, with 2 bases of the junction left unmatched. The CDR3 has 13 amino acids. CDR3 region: CASRQGSYNEQFF. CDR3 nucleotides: TGTGCCAGCAGACAGGGGTCCTACAATGAGCAGTTCTTC.

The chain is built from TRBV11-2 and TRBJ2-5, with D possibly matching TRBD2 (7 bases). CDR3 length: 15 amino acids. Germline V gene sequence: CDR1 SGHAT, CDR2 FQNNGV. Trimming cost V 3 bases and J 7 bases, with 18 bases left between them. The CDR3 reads CASSFRLAQGGTQYF. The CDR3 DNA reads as TGTGCCAGCAGCTTCCGACTAGCCCAAGGGGGGACCCAGTACTTC.

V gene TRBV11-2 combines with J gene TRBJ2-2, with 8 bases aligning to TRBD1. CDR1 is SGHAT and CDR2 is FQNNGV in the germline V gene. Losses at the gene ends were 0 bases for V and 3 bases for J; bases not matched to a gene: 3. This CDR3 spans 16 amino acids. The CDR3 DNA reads TGTGCCAGCAGCTTAGAGGCAGGGGGCTACACCGGGGAGCTGTTTTTT. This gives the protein CASSLEAGGYTGELFF.

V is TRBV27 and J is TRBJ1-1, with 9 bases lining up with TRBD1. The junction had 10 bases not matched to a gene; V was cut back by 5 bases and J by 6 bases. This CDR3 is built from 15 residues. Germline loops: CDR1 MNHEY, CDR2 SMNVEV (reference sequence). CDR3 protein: CASSKQGAAFAEAFF. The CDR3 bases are TGTGCCAGCAGTAAACAGGGGGCCGCGTTCGCTGAAGCTTTCTTT.

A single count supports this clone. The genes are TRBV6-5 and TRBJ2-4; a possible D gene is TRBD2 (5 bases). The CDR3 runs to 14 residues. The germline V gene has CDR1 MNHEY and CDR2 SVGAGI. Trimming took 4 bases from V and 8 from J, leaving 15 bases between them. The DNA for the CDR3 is TGTGCCAGCAGTTTGACCCATCCCGGGGACATTCAGTACTTC. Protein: CASSLTHPGDIQYF.

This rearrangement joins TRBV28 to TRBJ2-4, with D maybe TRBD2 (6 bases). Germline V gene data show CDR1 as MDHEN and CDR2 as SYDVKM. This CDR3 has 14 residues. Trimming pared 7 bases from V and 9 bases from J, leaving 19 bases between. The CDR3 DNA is TGTGCCAGCACACCTCGGACTATCATGAGCATTCAGTACTTC. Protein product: CASTPRTIMSIQYF.

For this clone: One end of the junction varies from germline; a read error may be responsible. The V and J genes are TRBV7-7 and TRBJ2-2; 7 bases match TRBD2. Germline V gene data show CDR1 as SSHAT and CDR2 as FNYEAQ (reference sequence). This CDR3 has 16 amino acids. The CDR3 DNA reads TGTGCTAGCAGCCAACACCCGGGGGGAAGCACCGGGGAGCTGTTTTTT. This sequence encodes CASSQHPGGSTGELFF.

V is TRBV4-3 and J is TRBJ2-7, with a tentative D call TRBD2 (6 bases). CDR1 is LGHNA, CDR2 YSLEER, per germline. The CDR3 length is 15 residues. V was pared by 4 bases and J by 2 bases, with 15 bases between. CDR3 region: CASSLYRESAYEQYF. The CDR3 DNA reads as TGCGCCAGCAGCCTTTACCGGGAGTCGGCCTACGAGCAGTACTTC.

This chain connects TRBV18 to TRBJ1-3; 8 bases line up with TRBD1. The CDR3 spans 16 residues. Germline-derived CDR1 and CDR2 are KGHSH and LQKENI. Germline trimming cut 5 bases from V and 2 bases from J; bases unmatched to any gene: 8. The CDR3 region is CASSAGQGQTGNTIYF. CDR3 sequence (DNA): TGTGCCAGCTCAGCTGGACAGGGCCAGACTGGAAACACCATATATTTT.

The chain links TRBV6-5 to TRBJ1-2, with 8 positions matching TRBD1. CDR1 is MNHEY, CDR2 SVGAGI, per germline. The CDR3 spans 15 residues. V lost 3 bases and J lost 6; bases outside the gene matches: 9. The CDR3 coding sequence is TGTGCCAGCAGTTATCCCGGACAGGGAAGGGATGGCTACACCTTC. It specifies CASSYPGQGRDGYTF.

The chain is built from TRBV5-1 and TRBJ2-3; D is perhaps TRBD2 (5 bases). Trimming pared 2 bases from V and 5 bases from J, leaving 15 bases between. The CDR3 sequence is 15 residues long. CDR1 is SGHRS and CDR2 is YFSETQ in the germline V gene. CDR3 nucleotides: TGCGCCAGCAGCTTTTACCCGGGGTCCCAAGATACGCAGTATTTT. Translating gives CASSFYPGSQDTQYF.

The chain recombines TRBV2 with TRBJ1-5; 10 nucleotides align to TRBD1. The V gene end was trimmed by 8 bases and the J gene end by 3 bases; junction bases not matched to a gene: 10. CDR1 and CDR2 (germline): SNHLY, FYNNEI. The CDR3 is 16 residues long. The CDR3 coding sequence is TGTGCCAGCGTAAACGGGACAGGGGTTACCAATCAGCCCCAGCATTTT. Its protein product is CASVNGTGVTNQPQHF.

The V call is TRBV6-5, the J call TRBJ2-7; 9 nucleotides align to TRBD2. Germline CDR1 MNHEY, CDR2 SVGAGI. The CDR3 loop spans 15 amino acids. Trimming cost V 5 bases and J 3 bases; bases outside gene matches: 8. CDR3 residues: CASSQRVAGVYEQYF. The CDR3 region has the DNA TGTGCCAGCAGTCAGCGGGTAGCGGGAGTCTACGAGCAGTACTTC.

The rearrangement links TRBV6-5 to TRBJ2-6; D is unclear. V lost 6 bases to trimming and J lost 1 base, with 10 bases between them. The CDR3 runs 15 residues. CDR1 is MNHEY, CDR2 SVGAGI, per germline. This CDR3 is CASSRAGSGANVLTF. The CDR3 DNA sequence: TGTGCCAGCAGCCGAGCCGGGTCTGGGGCCAACGTCCTGACTTTC.

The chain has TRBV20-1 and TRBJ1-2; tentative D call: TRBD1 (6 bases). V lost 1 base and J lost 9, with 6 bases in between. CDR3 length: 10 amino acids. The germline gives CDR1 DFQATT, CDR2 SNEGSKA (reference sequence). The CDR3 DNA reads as TGCAGTGCTAGAGGGGACAGCTACACCTTC. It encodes CSARGDSYTF.